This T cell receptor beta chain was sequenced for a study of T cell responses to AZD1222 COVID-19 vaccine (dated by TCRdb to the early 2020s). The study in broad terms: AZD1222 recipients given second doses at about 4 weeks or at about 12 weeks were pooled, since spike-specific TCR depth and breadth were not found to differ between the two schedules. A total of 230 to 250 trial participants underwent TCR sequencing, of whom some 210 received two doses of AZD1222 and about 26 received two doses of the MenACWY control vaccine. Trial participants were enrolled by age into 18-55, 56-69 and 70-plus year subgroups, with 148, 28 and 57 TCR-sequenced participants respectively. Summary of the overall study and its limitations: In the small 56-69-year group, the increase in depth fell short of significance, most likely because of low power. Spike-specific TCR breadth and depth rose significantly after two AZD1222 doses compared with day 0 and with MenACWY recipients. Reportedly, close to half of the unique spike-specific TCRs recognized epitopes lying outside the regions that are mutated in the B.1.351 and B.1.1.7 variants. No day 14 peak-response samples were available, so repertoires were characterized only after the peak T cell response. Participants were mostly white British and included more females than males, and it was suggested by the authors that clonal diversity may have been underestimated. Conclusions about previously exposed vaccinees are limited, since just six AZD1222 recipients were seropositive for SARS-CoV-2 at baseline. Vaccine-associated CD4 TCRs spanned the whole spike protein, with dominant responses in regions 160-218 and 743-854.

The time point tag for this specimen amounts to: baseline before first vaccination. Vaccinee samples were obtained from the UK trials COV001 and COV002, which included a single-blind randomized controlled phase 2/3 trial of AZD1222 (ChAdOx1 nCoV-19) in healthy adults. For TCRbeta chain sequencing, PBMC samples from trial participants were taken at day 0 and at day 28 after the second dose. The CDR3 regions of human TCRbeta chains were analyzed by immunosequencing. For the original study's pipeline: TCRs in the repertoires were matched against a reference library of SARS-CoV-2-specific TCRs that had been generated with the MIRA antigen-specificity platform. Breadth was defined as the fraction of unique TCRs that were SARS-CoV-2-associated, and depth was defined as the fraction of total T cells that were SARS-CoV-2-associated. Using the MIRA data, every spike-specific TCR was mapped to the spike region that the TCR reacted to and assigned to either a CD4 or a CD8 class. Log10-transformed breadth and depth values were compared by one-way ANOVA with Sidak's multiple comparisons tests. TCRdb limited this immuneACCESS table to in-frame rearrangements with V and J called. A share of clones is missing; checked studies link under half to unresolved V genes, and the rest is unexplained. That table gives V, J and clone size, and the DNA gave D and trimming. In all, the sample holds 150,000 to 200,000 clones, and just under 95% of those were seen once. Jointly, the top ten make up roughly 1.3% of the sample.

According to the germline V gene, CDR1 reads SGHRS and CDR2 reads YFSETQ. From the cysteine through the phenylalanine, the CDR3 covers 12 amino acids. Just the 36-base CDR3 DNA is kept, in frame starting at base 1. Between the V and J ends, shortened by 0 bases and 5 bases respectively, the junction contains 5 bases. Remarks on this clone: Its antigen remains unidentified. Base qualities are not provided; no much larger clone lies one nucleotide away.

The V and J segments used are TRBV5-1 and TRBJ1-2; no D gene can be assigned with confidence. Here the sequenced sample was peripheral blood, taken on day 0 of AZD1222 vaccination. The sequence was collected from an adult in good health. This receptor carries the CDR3 CASSLAGYGYTF. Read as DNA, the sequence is TGCGCCAGCAGCTTGGCCGGATATGGCTACACCTTC.